This record concerns one T cell receptor beta chain sequence. The antigen remains undetermined. This sample was included in a study of shared clonotypes between healthy human individuals. Points from the study as a whole: Memory subsets generally showed lower estimated richness than naive subsets. Inspection by rarefaction showed sorted-subset sequencing to be incomplete despite large depth. Clonotypes that were shared across a handful of donors made up about 5.1% of naive CD4 clonotypes.

Germline lookup yields CDR1 SGHNT and CDR2 YYREEE (reference sequence). Trimming pared 4 bases from V and 5 bases from J, leaving 13 bases between. The CDR3 sequence is 14 residues long. Sequencing used immunoSEQ multiplex PCR; TCRdb keeps in-frame clones, though not all of them. The repertoire consists of millions of clones, with 85% to 95% occurring once and the leading ten covering more than 1.5%. Naive CD8 cells were CD45RO-negative, positively selected for CCR7, excluding terminally differentiated effector memory CD45RA+ cells. This clonotype originated in a man between 18 and 35 years old in good health. Some clones in this sample may be carry-over from other donors' samples. Sequenced material: naive CD8+ T cells from PBMCs. The chain has TRBV5-4 and TRBJ2-1; no firm D call. This CDR3 reads CASSLVGSHNEQFF. The CDR3 nucleotides are TGTGCCAGCAGCCTCGTGGGATCGCACAATGAGCAGTTCTTC.